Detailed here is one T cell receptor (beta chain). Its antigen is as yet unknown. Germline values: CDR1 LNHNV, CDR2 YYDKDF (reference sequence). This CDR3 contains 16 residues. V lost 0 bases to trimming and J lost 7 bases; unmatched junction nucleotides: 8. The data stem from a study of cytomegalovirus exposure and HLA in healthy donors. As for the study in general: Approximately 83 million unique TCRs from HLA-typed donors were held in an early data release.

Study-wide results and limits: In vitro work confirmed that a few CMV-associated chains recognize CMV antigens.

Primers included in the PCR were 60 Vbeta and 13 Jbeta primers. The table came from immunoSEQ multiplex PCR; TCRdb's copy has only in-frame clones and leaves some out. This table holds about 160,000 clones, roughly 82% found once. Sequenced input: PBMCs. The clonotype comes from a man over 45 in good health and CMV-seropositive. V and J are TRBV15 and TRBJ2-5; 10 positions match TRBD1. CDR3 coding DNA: TGTGCCACCAGCAGAGATCAGGGACAGGGGTCCGTGACCCAGTACTTC. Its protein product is CATSRDQGQGSVTQYF. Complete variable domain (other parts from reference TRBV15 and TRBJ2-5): DAMVIQNPRYQVTQFGKPVTLSCSQTLNHNVMYWYQQKSSQAPKLLFHYYDKDFNNEADTPDNFQSRRPNTSFCFLDIRSPGLGDTAMYLCATSRDQGQGSVTQYFGPGTRLLVL.